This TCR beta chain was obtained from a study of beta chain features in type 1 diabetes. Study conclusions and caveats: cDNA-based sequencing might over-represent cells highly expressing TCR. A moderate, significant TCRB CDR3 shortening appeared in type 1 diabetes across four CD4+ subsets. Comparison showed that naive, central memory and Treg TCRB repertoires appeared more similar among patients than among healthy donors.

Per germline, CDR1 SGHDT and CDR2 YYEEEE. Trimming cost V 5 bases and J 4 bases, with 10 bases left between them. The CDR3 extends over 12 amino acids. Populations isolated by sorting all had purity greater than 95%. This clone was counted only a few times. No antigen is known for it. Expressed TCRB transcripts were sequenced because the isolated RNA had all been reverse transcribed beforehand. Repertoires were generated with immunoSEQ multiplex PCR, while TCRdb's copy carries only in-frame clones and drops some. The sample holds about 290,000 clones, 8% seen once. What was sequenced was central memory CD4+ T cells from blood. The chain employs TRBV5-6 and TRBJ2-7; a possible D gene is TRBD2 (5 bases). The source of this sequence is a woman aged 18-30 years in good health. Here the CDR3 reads CASRRDEYEQYF. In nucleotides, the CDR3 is TGTGCCAGCAGGAGGGATGAGTACGAGCAGTACTTC.